Listed below are T cell receptor beta chains from one sample, sequenced in a study of blood T cell repertoires in COVID-19. The data were produced by immunoSEQ multiplex PCR, yet TCRdb's version contains in-frame clones alone and is incomplete. The data show approximately 140,000 clones, 70% to 80% seen once. Sequenced: peripheral blood. The source of these receptors is a man aged 60-69 years with acute or convalescent COVID-19. The CDR3 runs from the conserved cysteine through the conserved F or W. The D gene is left open where the match is weak. Rows give clone size only sometimes, using once, few, many, or a class for an expanded clone.

>NA|NA|TRBJ1-1|TRBV10-3
TGTGCCATCAGTGAGTCGCCAGGGAAGACTGAAGCTTTCTTT
CAISESPGKTEAFF
>NA|NA|TRBJ1-1|TRBV27
TGTGCCAGCAGCACGGGGCGGGGGAGAACTGAAGCTTTCTTT
CASSTGRGRTEAFF
>NA|TRBD1|TRBJ1-2|TRBV28
TGTGCCAGCAGTTTGGGACAGGGGGCCTATGGCTACACCTTC
CASSLGQGAYGYTF
>NA|NA|TRBJ2-3|TRBV19
TGTGCCAGTAGTGGGGCCGCCGCCTACACAGATACGCAGTATTTT
CASSGAAAYTDTQYF
>NA|NA|TRBJ2-3|TRBV6-5
TGTGCCAGCAGTTACGAAACTAGCACAGATACGCAGTATTTT
CASSYETSTDTQYF
>NA|TRBD1|TRBJ1-6|TRBV6-6
TGTGCCAGCAGTGTGAGGGACAGTTATAATTCACCCCTCCACTTT
CASSVRDSYNSPLHF
>NA|TRBD1|TRBJ2-7|TRBV28
TGTGCCAGCAGTTCTGGGACAGGGGGCTACGAGCAGTACTTC
CASSSGTGGYEQYF
>NA|TRBD2|TRBJ2-7|TRBV5-6
TGTGCCAGCAGCCCCCGGGGACTAGCCTACGAGCAGTACTTC
CASSPRGLAYEQYF
>NA|NA|TRBJ1-4|TRBV21-1
TGTGCCAGCAGCCGGGACAGCTCGAATGAAAAACTGTTTTTT
CASSRDSSNEKLFF
>NA|NA|TRBJ1-3|TRBV29-1
TGCAGCGTTGCGCCAGGGCCCTCTGGAAACACCATATATTTT
CSVAPGPSGNTIYF
>NA|TRBD1|TRBJ1-6|TRBV25-1
TGTGCCAGCAGTGCCCGGGACAGATTTAATTCACCCCTCCACTTT
CASSARDRFNSPLHF
>few|NA|TRBJ2-3|TRBV7-3
TGTGCCAGCAGCCACAGCGGGCGGGACACAGATACGCAGTATTTT
CASSHSGRDTDTQYF
>NA|NA|TRBJ1-2|TRBV18
TGTGCCAGCTCACCACAACAGGGTGTGGGCGGCTACACCTTC
CASSPQQGVGGYTF
>NA|TRBD1|TRBJ2-7|TRBV27
TGTGCCAGCAGTTTAGGCCCGGGACAGGGGTTACACGAGCAGTACTTC
CASSLGPGQGLHEQYF
>NA|NA|TRBJ2-1|TRBV5-1
TGCGCCAGCAGCTTGGAGGGAGAAGGGTACAATGAGCAGTTCTTC
CASSLEGEGYNEQFF
>many|NA|TRBJ1-5|TRBV9
TGTGCCAGCAGCGCGTGGGGGGATACCGATCAGCCCCAGCATTTT
CASSAWGDTDQPQHF
>many|TRBD2|TRBJ2-7|TRBV7-3
TGTGCCAGCAGGTCAGGACTAGCGGGCTCCTACGAGCAGTACTTC
CASRSGLAGSYEQYF
>NA|TRBD2|TRBJ2-7|TRBV29-1
TGCAGCGTTGGGACTAGCGCTGCCTACGAGCAGTACTTC
CSVGTSAAYEQYF
>NA|TRBD1|TRBJ1-5|TRBV7-2
TGTGCCAGCAGCCGGGACAGGGTCAATCAGCCCCAGCATTTT
CASSRDRVNQPQHF
>NA|NA|TRBJ2-7|TRBV21-1
TGTGCCAGCAGCAAAGGGACAGGGGTTACCTACGAGCAGTACTTC
CASSKGTGVTYEQYF
>NA|NA|TRBJ2-5|TRBV5-4
TGTGCCAGCAGCTTAGTATCGAGTACGGAGACCCAGTACTTC
CASSLVSSTETQYF
>NA|NA|TRBJ1-2|TRBV2
TGTGCCAGCAGTGAAAGGGGCACTAACTATGGCTACACCTTC
CASSERGTNYGYTF
>NA|TRBD1|TRBJ2-2|TRBV18
TGTGCCAGCTCATCCGGGACAGAGTACACCGGGGAGCTGTTTTTT
CASSSGTEYTGELFF
>few|TRBD2|TRBJ2-2|TRBV27
TGTGCCAGCAGTTTAGCGGGAGGGCCGAACACCGGGGAGCTGTTTTTT
CASSLAGGPNTGELFF
>NA|TRBD2|TRBJ2-7|TRBV5-1
TGCGCCAGCAGCTTAGAGTCTAGCGGGACCTACGAGCAGTACTTC
CASSLESSGTYEQYF
>NA|TRBD1|TRBJ2-7|TRBV29-1
TGCAGCGTAGCGACAGGGGGTTCCTCCTACGAGCAGTACTTC
CSVATGGSSYEQYF
>NA|NA|TRBJ1-4|TRBV30
TGTGCCTGGAGTCCCAACTTATTGAATGAAAAACTGTTTTTT
CAWSPNLLNEKLFF
>NA|TRBD1|TRBJ1-2|TRBV28
TGTGCCAGCACCAGGGACAGGGCTGGCTCCACCTTC
CASTRDRAGSTF
>NA|NA|TRBJ1-1|TRBV4-3
TGCGCCAGCAGCCAATCTTTAGTGAACACTGAAGCTTTCTTT
CASSQSLVNTEAFF
>NA|TRBD1|TRBJ1-4|TRBV6-5
TGTGCCAGCCGGACAGGGGTCGGTGAAAAACTGTTTTTT
CASRTGVGEKLFF
>NA|TRBD1|TRBJ1-1|TRBV7-2
TGTGCCAGCAGCTTAGTATCAGGGGGCTTCACTGAAGCTTTCTTT
CASSLVSGGFTEAFF
>NA|TRBD1|TRBJ1-6|TRBV28
TGTGCCAGCAGTTCGACAGGGCGTGGGAATAATTCACCCCTCCACTTT
CASSSTGRGNNSPLHF
>NA|NA|TRBJ2-3|TRBV7-2
TGTGCCAGCAGCTTAGGTTATACAGATACGCAGTATTTT
CASSLGYTDTQYF
>NA|NA|TRBJ2-5|TRBV19
TGTGCCAGTAGTTCAACCCGGCGGGGACCGTACCAAGAGACCCAGTACTTC
CASSSTRRGPYQETQYF
>NA|NA|TRBJ2-7|TRBV13
TGTGCCAGTAAATACGGCAGGGCCTACGAGCAGTACTTC
CASKYGRAYEQYF
>NA|NA|TRBJ1-1|TRBV7-9
TGTGCCAGCAGGGGAGAGAACACTGAAGCTTTCTTT
CASRGENTEAFF
>NA|NA|TRBJ2-2|TRBV30
TGTGCCTGGAGCCGGGACTTGGACACCGGGGAGCTGTTTTTT
CAWSRDLDTGELFF
>NA|NA|TRBJ2-3|TRBV7-2
TGTGCCAGCAGCCCAACCGGCGGGACCCTCACAGATACGCAGTATTTT
CASSPTGGTLTDTQYF
>NA|TRBD1|TRBJ2-1|TRBV5-6
TGTGCCAGCAGCTTGGGGACAGGGGCTGAGCAGTTCTTC
CASSLGTGAEQFF
>few|NA|TRBJ1-4|TRBV10-3
TGTGCCATCGGCGGCGGAAATGAAAAACTGTTTTTT
CAIGGGNEKLFF
>NA|TRBD1|TRBJ1-1|TRBV19
TGTGCCAGTAGTCTAGGGGGCAGTGGAGCTTTCTTT
CASSLGGSGAFF
>NA|TRBD2|TRBJ2-5|TRBV25-1
TGTGCCAGCAGTGAAACGACTAGCGGGAGCCCAGAGACCCAGTACTTC
CASSETTSGSPETQYF
>once|NA|TRBJ1-2|TRBV30
TGTGCCTTAAACGAGGCCTATGGCTACACCTTC
CALNEAYGYTF
>NA|TRBD1|TRBJ1-4|TRBV2
TGTGCCAGCAGTGCGATGGGACAGTCAACTGAAAAACTGTTTTTT
CASSAMGQSTEKLFF
>NA|TRBD1|TRBJ1-4|TRBV6-2/TRBV6-3
TGTGCCAGCAGTTCCGGGGACAGTTTTATTCGAAAACTGTTTTTT
CASSSGDSFIRKLFF
>NA|NA|TRBJ1-1|TRBV19
TGTGCCAGTAGTATTGGACAGAACACTGAAGCTTTCTTT
CASSIGQNTEAFF
>NA|TRBD1|TRBJ2-3|TRBV5-4
TGTGCCGCCAACGCAGGGGGATTCACAGATACGCAGTATTTT
CAANAGGFTDTQYF
>NA|NA|TRBJ1-2|TRBV11-2
TGTGCCAGCAGCTTAGGACAGGACGTGGGCTACACCTTC
CASSLGQDVGYTF
>NA|NA|TRBJ1-5|TRBV2
TGTGCCAGCAGTGGGGACGTTGGGGGCCCCCAGCATTTT
CASSGDVGGPQHF
>NA|NA|TRBJ1-4|TRBV27
TGTGCCAGCTTACCCAGGGGAGAGGTTGGAAAACTGTTTTTT
CASLPRGEVGKLFF
>once|TRBD1|TRBJ1-3|TRBV7-8
TGTGCCAGCAGCCCGGGACAGGGGGCCTCTGGAAACACCATATATTTT
CASSPGQGASGNTIYF
>NA|TRBD1|TRBJ2-3|TRBV6-1
TGTGCCAGCAGTGAAGGGTCAGGGGGACAAGATACGCAGTATTTT
CASSEGSGGQDTQYF
>NA|TRBD1|TRBJ1-2|TRBV3-1/TRBV3-2
TGTGCCAGCAGCAGTGGGACAGGGAGGTACTATGGCTACACCTTC
CASSSGTGRYYGYTF
>NA|TRBD1|TRBJ1-3|TRBV3-1/TRBV3-2
TGTGCCAGCAGCCGCCGACAGGGGGCCGACTCTGGAAACACCATATATTTT
CASSRRQGADSGNTIYF
>NA|NA|TRBJ2-3|TRBV7-9
TGTGCCAGCAGCTTGGGAGGAAGGGACACAGATACGCAGTATTTT
CASSLGGRDTDTQYF
>NA|TRBD2|TRBJ2-2|TRBV9
TGTGCCAGCAGATACGGCGGGGGGACCGGGGAGCTGTTTTTT
CASRYGGGTGELFF